These T cell receptor beta chains were read from a single sample in a study of cytomegalovirus exposure and HLA in healthy donors. The data were produced by immunoSEQ multiplex PCR, yet TCRdb's version contains in-frame clones alone and is incomplete. The profile shows about 130,000 clones, about 89% of them singletons. The sample comprised PBMCs. The origin of the receptors is a woman under 30 in good health and CMV-seronegative. The CDR3 runs from the conserved cysteine through the conserved F or W. The D gene is left open where the match is weak. Only some rows state a clone size, as once, few, many or a class for expanded clones.

v_gene	abundance	j_gene	d_gene	CDR3nt	CDR3aa
TRBV15	once	TRBJ2-7	NA	TGTGCCACCAGCATGGGGACAAACTACGAGCAGTACTTC	CATSMGTNYEQYF
TRBV4-1	NA	TRBJ2-3	TRBD2	TGCGCCAGCAGCCAAGAATGGGATAGCGGGAGGGATACGCAGTATTTT	CASSQEWDSGRDTQYF
TRBV28	NA	TRBJ1-2	TRBD1	TGTGCCAGCAGTTTACCCCGGGACAGGGGGTATGGCTACACCTTC	CASSLPRDRGYGYTF
TRBV29-1	NA	TRBJ2-3	NA	TGCAGCGTTGCCCCGGGCCCCCGAGGGACAGATACGCAGTATTTT	CSVAPGPRGTDTQYF
TRBV6-5	NA	TRBJ2-5	TRBD2	TGTGCCAGCAGTTCCGGACTAGCGGGAGCAGAGACCCAGTACTTC	CASSSGLAGAETQYF
TRBV15	NA	TRBJ2-1	TRBD2	TGTGCCACCAGCAGAGATCTAGCGGGAGTTCTCAATGAGCAGTTCTTC	CATSRDLAGVLNEQFF
TRBV27	NA	TRBJ2-1	TRBD2	TGTGCCAGCAGTCCATCTAGCGGGGTCAATGAGCAGTTCTTC	CASSPSSGVNEQFF
TRBV5-6	once	TRBJ2-5	NA	TGTGCCAGCAGCTTCCAGGGGGGCGGAGAGACCCAGTACTTC	CASSFQGGGETQYF
TRBV5-4	NA	TRBJ1-5	NA	TGTGCCAGCAGCTACTGGGAGAGAGGGTCCCAGCATTTT	CASSYWERGSQHF
TRBV9	NA	TRBJ2-2	TRBD2	TGTGCCAGCAGCGTAGGCGGGAGCGGGGAGCTGTTTTTT	CASSVGGSGELFF